Below are 30 T cell receptor beta chains sequenced from a single sample in a study of beta chain features in type 1 diabetes. Sequencing targeted expressed TCRB transcripts, as all isolated RNA had been reverse transcribed. Clones were read by immunoSEQ multiplex PCR, and TCRdb kept only the in-frame ones, dropping some. The sample includes around 400,000 clones, roughly 12% of them seen just once. The sequenced sample consisted of naive CD4+ T cells from blood. These receptors were taken from a young man in good health.

This clone was counted a few times. The chain is built from TRBV5-1 and TRBJ2-1; 10 bases align to TRBD2. V lost 6 bases to trimming and J lost 1 base; unmatched junction nucleotides: 4. This CDR3 has 15 residues. Germline-derived CDR1 and CDR2 are SGHRS and YFSETQ. CDR3 region: CASIMTSGSYNEQFF. The CDR3 nucleotides read TGCGCCAGCATAATGACTAGCGGGTCCTACAATGAGCAGTTCTTC. Full variable domain (outside the CDR3, taken from reference TRBV5-1 and TRBJ2-1): KAGVTQTPRYLIKTRGQQVTLSCSPISGHRSVSWYQQTPGQGLQFLFEYFSETQRNKGNFPGRFSGRQFSNSRSEMNVSTLELGDSALYLCASIMTSGSYNEQFFGPGTRLTVL.

This clone has a handful of counts. For the CDR3, the DNA is TGCGCCAGCAGCTTGATCGGGTACCAAGAGACCCAGTACTTC. Residues: CASSLIGYQETQYF. V is TRBV5-1 and J is TRBJ2-5; D gene uncertain. CDR3 length: 14 amino acids. V was cut by 1 base and J by 0 bases, with 7 bases left in between. The germline CDR1 and CDR2 sequences are SGHRS and YFSETQ.

The chain is built from TRBV5-6 and TRBJ2-3; a weak D match, TRBD2 (6 bases). V was clipped by 0 bases and J by 5 bases, with 10 bases between them. CDR3 length: 14 residues. Per germline, CDR1 SGHDT and CDR2 YYEEEE. Written as DNA, the CDR3 is TGTGCCAGCAGCTTGGCGGTAGCGGAAGATACGCAGTATTTT. Translation gives CASSLAVAEDTQYF.

This chain joins TRBV5-1 and TRBJ2-5, with 7 bases that match TRBD1. The J call may be in error: the DNA end matches TRBJ2-7 better. The germline CDR1 and CDR2 sequences are SGHRS and YFSETQ. This CDR3 comprises 13 residues. As DNA, the CDR3 is TGCGCCAGCAGCCAGACAGGGTCCTACGAGCAGTACTTC. Its translation: CASSQTGSYEQYF.

The chain has TRBV6-5 and TRBJ2-1, with D perhaps matching TRBD1 (6 bases). Per the germline V gene, CDR1 is MNHEY and CDR2 is SVGAGI. The CDR3 runs 14 residues. The V and J ends lost 2 bases and 3 bases respectively, with 8 bases between them. The CDR3 bases are TGTGCCAGCAGTTACAACAGGGTCTACAATGAGCAGTTCTTC. Translation: CASSYNRVYNEQFF.

This rearrangement joins TRBV5-4 to TRBJ1-1; D is uncertain. Trimming left V 4 bases short and J 7 bases short, with 20 bases between. Germline CDR1 and CDR2: SGHNT and YYREEE (reference sequence). The CDR3 contains 15 residues. CDR3 sequence (DNA): TGTGCCAGCAGCCCCCAATCCGACGGGTCATTTGAAGCTTTCTTT. It codes for CASSPQSDGSFEAFF. Full variable domain (remainder filled in from reference TRBV5-4 and TRBJ1-1): ETGVTQSPTHLIKTRGQQVTLRCSSQSGHNTVSWYQQALGQGPQFIFQYYREEENGRGNFPPRFSGLQFPNYSSELNVNALELDDSALYLCASSPQSDGSFEAFFGQGTRLTVV.

This clone came up a few times. The CDR3 here is CASSPRTGGGNTQYF. The CDR3 DNA reads TGTGCCAGCAGCCCAAGGACAGGGGGCGGGAATACGCAGTATTTT. This sequence joins TRBV14 and TRBJ2-3; 11 bases align to TRBD1. This CDR3 spans 15 amino acids. The J segment lost 7 bases and the V segment lost 4 bases, leaving 7 bases of the junction unmatched. Germline lookup yields CDR1 SGHDN and CDR2 FVKESK. Variable domain in full (rest from reference TRBV14 and TRBJ2-3): EAGVTQFPSHSVIEKGQTVTLRCDPISGHDNLYWYRRVMGKEIKFLLHFVKESKQDESGMPNNRFLAERTGGTYSTLKVQPAELEDSGVYFCASSPRTGGGNTQYFGPGTRLTVL.

This clone was detected only a few times. This chain links TRBV9 with TRBJ2-1; D is possibly TRBD1 (6 bases). V dropped 0 bases and J dropped 6 bases, with 10 bases sitting between them. Per germline, CDR1 SGDLS and CDR2 YYNGEE. CDR3 length equals 14 residues. The CDR3 loop is CASSVGTGPNEQFF. The CDR3 DNA follows: TGTGCCAGCAGCGTAGGAACAGGGCCCAATGAGCAGTTCTTC.

The chain links TRBV5-1 to TRBJ2-3; no clear D gene. CDR3 size: 16 residues. Trimming stripped 2 bases from V and 1 base from J, with 14 bases between. Per germline, CDR1 SGHRS and CDR2 YFSETQ. The CDR3: CASSLMFSSGTDTQYF. CDR3 nucleotide sequence: TGCGCCAGCAGCTTAATGTTCTCCTCGGGCACAGATACGCAGTATTTT.

The chain couples TRBV13 to TRBJ2-7, with 7 bases identical to TRBD2. The CDR3 spans 14 residues. Germline loops: CDR1 PRHDT, CDR2 FYEKMQ (reference sequence). Unmatched junction bases numbered 4, after V lost 5 bases and J lost 0 bases. CDR3 DNA sequence: TGTGCCAGCAGCCCTCGGACTAGCTCCTACGAGCAGTACTTC. This codes for CASSPRTSSYEQYF.

The chain uses TRBV19 and TRBJ2-1; TRBD1 aligns across 9 bases. Losses at the gene ends were 10 bases for V and 9 bases for J; bases not matched to a gene: 10. From germline, CDR1 is LNHDA and CDR2 SQIVND (reference sequence). The CDR3 is 13 residues long. The DNA for the CDR3 is TGTGCCATAAAGGGGCCGGGACAGGGTGAGCAGTTCTTC. Translation gives CAIKGPGQGEQFF.

In its sample, this clone was seen a few times. V usage is TRBV21-1 and J usage is TRBJ2-2; TRBD1 is taken as the D call from the table, unchecked against the DNA. TRBV21-1 corresponds to a pseudogene. The CDR3 extends over 17 amino acids. CDR3 loop: CASRQKTPRVNTGELFF. As DNA, the CDR3 is TGTGCCAGCAGACAGAAGACCCCCCGAGTGAACACCGGGGAGCTGTTTTTT.

The V call is TRBV4-3, the J call TRBJ1-2; 8 positions match TRBD1. J gave up 4 bases and V 4 bases, and 14 bases lay outside the gene matches. CDR1 is LGHNA and CDR2 is YSLEER in the germline V gene. CDR3 length: 17 residues. The CDR3 loop is CASSPFGTGPVPYGYTF. CDR3 DNA sequence: TGCGCCAGCAGCCCATTTGGGACAGGACCTGTCCCCTATGGCTACACCTTC.

CDR3 sequence (DNA): TGTGCCCAGGATAGGGGGAACTCTGGAAACACCATATATTTT. Residues: CAQDRGNSGNTIYF. J is TRBJ1-3 and V is TRBV30, with D tentatively TRBD1 (6 bases). V was pared by 8 bases and J by 0 bases, with 14 bases between. The germline CDR1 and CDR2 sequences are GTSNPN and SVGIG (reference sequence). This CDR3 is built from 14 residues.

The rearrangement joins TRBV19 to TRBJ2-1; TRBD2 matches 9 bases. The CDR3 totals 16 residues. Germline CDR1 is LNHDA and CDR2 is SQIVND (reference sequence). J lost 5 bases, V lost 2 bases, and 7 bases had no gene match. CDR3 bases: TGTGCCAGTAGTATATCGGGACTAGCTACCCACAATGAGCAGTTCTTC. Protein product: CASSISGLATHNEQFF.

This clone was observed a few times. The CDR3 reads CASSTPTGASGRTEAFF. CDR3 coding DNA: TGTGCCAGTAGTACCCCGACAGGGGCCTCGGGAAGGACTGAAGCTTTCTTT. The chain uses TRBV19 and TRBJ1-1, with 8 positions matching TRBD1. V shed 4 bases, J shed 5 bases, and the junction held 15 bases outside the gene matches. This CDR3 has 17 amino acids. Germline values: CDR1 LNHDA, CDR2 SQIVND (reference sequence).

The chain is built from TRBV5-4 and TRBJ2-7; D remains ambiguous. The CDR3 is made up of 14 amino acids. CDR1 and CDR2 (germline): SGHNT, YYREEE (reference sequence). The V end was cut by 1 base, the J end by 6 bases, with 14 bases between. Written as DNA, the CDR3 is TGTGCCAGCAGCTTGCCCCTGATCTCGAGCGAGCAGTACTTC. Translated, it gives CASSLPLISSEQYF.

This clone was seen only a few times. The chain couples TRBV6-5 to TRBJ1-4; D is unresolved. This CDR3 spans 13 amino acids. Germline CDR1 and CDR2: MNHEY and SVGAGI. The V end was cut by 2 bases, the J end by 4 bases, with 5 bases between. CDR3 DNA sequence: TGTGCCAGCAGTTACGCGGGTAATGAAAAACTGTTTTTT. Amino acid sequence: CASSYAGNEKLFF.

V is TRBV10-3 and J is TRBJ2-3; 9 nucleotides agree with TRBD1. CDR1 is ENHRY, CDR2 SYGVKD, per germline. V was clipped by 0 bases and J by 2 bases; unmatched bases: 6. CDR3 length: 17 amino acids. Here the CDR3 reads CAISESYRGPITDTQYF. The CDR3 DNA follows: TGTGCCATCAGTGAGTCGTACAGGGGGCCAATCACAGATACGCAGTATTTT.

This rearrangement joins TRBV7-2 to TRBJ2-3, with D perhaps matching TRBD1 (6 bases). This CDR3 is built from 17 residues. In germline, CDR1 is SGHTA, CDR2 FQGNSA. V was clipped by 2 bases and J by 6 bases, with 21 bases between them. The CDR3 reads CASSLFKRTVRPDTQYF. CDR3 coding DNA: TGTGCCAGCAGCTTATTCAAGAGGACAGTAAGACCGGATACGCAGTATTTT.

This chain joins TRBV28 and TRBJ2-3; 8 bases match TRBD1. Losses at the gene ends were 7 bases for V and 2 bases for J; bases not matched to a gene: 2. Germline CDR1 and CDR2: MDHEN and SYDVKM. CDR3 length: 13 amino acids. The CDR3 coding sequence is TGTGCCAGCATGACAGGGGACACAGATACGCAGTATTTT. It yields the protein CASMTGDTDTQYF. Full variable domain (remainder filled in from reference TRBV28 and TRBJ2-3): DVKVTQSSRYLVKRTGEKVFLECVQDMDHENMFWYRQDPGLGLRLIYFSYDVKMKEKGDIPEGYSVSREKKERFSLILESASTNQTSMYLCASMTGDTDTQYFGPGTRLTVL.

This clone has more than one count but fewer than ten. The CDR3 loop is CASSLASGRPEQYF. The CDR3 DNA reads TGTGCCAGCAGCTTAGCTAGCGGGAGACCCGAGCAGTACTTC. The chain is built from TRBV7-2 and TRBJ2-7, with 9 bases aligning to TRBD2. From germline, CDR1 is SGHTA and CDR2 FQGNSA. V was clipped by 0 bases and J by 6 bases; unmatched bases: 3. This CDR3 spans 14 amino acids.

The genes are TRBV11-1 and TRBJ2-1; no clear D. In germline, CDR1 is SGHAT, CDR2 FQDESV (reference sequence). The CDR3 contains 17 residues. The germline V and J ends were trimmed by 1 base and 7 bases, with 20 bases remaining between them. The CDR3 bases are TGTGCCAGCAGCTTAGAGCGTTGGAGCCGGCTGATGAATGAGCAGTTCTTC. Its translation: CASSLERWSRLMNEQFF. Complete variable domain (other parts from reference TRBV11-1 and TRBJ2-1): EAEVAQSPRYKITEKSQAVAFWCDPISGHATLYWYRQILGQGPELLVQFQDESVVDDSQLPKDRFSAERLKGVDSTLKIQPAELGDSAMYLCASSLERWSRLMNEQFFGPGTRLTVL.

The chain combines TRBV15 with TRBJ2-2; D gene unclear. Germline values: CDR1 LNHNV, CDR2 YYDKDF (reference sequence). With 1 base removed from V and 7 bases from J, the gap between germline ends came to 4 bases. CDR3 length equals 12 residues. The CDR3 region is CATSRARGELFF. The DNA for the CDR3 is TGTGCCACCAGCAGAGCCCGCGGGGAGCTGTTTTTT.

The chain links TRBV5-1 to TRBJ2-7; D may be TRBD2 (6 bases). Germline V gene data show CDR1 as SGHRS and CDR2 as YFSETQ. V lost 4 bases to trimming and J lost 3 bases, with 11 bases between them. The CDR3 is made up of 13 amino acids. Written as DNA, the CDR3 is TGCGCCAGCAGCCCCGGGACTTACTACGAGCAGTACTTC. This translates into CASSPGTYYEQYF.

V and J are TRBV19 and TRBJ2-3; D is perhaps TRBD1 (6 bases). The length of the CDR3 is 14 residues. With 7 bases removed from V and 3 bases from J, the gap between germline ends came to 14 bases. Germline CDR1 LNHDA, CDR2 SQIVND (reference sequence). The CDR3 loop reads CASISGQSTDTQYF. CDR3 sequence (DNA): TGTGCCAGTATATCAGGACAGTCTACAGATACGCAGTATTTT.

CDR3: CASKNPGQGPLWSYNEQFF. The CDR3 nucleotides are TGCGCCAGCAAGAATCCGGGACAGGGCCCCCTGTGGTCCTACAATGAGCAGTTCTTC. The chain combines TRBV23-1 with TRBJ2-1, with 9 bases that match TRBD1. TRBV23-1 is sorted into the ORF group, with uncertain function. There are 19 residues in the CDR3. V was clipped by 7 bases and J by 1 base; unmatched bases: 17.

This clone showed up just a few times. V gene TRBV29-1 combines with J gene TRBJ2-5; 7 bases line up with TRBD1. The CDR3 contains 14 residues. CDR1 is SQVTM, CDR2 ANQGSEA, per germline. Losses at the gene ends were 1 base for V and 5 bases for J; bases not matched to a gene: 7. The CDR3 loop reads CSVEVGGAWETQYF. The CDR3 DNA is TGCAGCGTTGAAGTAGGGGGCGCCTGGGAGACCCAGTACTTC.

The chain links TRBV7-8 to TRBJ1-1; no clear D gene. The germline CDR1 and CDR2 sequences are SGHVS and FQNEAQ. V was clipped by 5 bases and J by 1 base, with 17 bases between them. The CDR3 length is 16 residues. Written as DNA, the CDR3 is TGTGCCAGCAGCCCACACCGGCGGCCTCGGAACACTGAAGCTTTCTTT. Amino acid sequence: CASSPHRRPRNTEAFF.

This clone was picked up a small number of times. This chain joins TRBV5-1 and TRBJ2-3; a possible D gene is TRBD1 (5 bases). V was clipped by 0 bases and J by 0 bases, with 11 bases between them. The CDR3 is 16 amino acids. CDR1 is SGHRS, CDR2 YFSETQ, per germline. The CDR3 DNA is TGCGCCAGCAGCTTGGAAGGGCAGGGAAGCACAGATACGCAGTATTTT. Translation: CASSLEGQGSTDTQYF.